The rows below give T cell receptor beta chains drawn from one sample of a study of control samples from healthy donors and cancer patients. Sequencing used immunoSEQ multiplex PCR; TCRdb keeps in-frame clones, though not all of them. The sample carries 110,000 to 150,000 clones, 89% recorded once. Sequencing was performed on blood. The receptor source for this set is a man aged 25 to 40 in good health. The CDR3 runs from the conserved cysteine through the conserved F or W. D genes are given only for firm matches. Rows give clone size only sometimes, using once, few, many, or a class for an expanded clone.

CDR3nt: TGTGCCAGCAGTGAAACGGGCAGGGAAGCGGTTTCCCTCTACGAGCAGTACTTC; CDR3aa: CASSETGREAVSLYEQYF; j_gene: TRBJ2-7; d_gene: NA; v_gene: TRBV25-1; abundance: many
CDR3nt: TGTGCCACCAGTGAGACAGGGTACAATGAGCAGTTCTTC; CDR3aa: CATSETGYNEQFF; j_gene: TRBJ2-1; d_gene: TRBD1; v_gene: TRBV24-1; abundance: NA
CDR3nt: TGTGCCAGCAGTGGTGGACAGGGGGCGCGGGAAAAACTGTTTTTT; CDR3aa: CASSGGQGAREKLFF; j_gene: TRBJ1-4; d_gene: TRBD1; v_gene: TRBV28; abundance: NA
CDR3nt: TGTGCCAGCAGCTCGATCGGGAGCTCTGGGGCCAACGTCCTGACTTTC; CDR3aa: CASSSIGSSGANVLTF; j_gene: TRBJ2-6; d_gene: NA; v_gene: TRBV7-2; abundance: NA
CDR3nt: TGTGCCAGCAGCGTAGAAGTCAGCTCCTACAATGAGCAGTTCTTC; CDR3aa: CASSVEVSSYNEQFF; j_gene: TRBJ2-1; d_gene: NA; v_gene: TRBV9; abundance: NA
CDR3nt: TGTGCCAGCAGCCTTTTTTTAGCGGGGGACCTCAATGAGCAGTTCTTC; CDR3aa: CASSLFLAGDLNEQFF; j_gene: TRBJ2-1; d_gene: TRBD2; v_gene: TRBV11-2; abundance: NA
CDR3nt: TGTGCCAGCAGTTTCCGGTACGGGACCCAGTACTTC; CDR3aa: CASSFRYGTQYF; j_gene: TRBJ2-5; d_gene: NA; v_gene: TRBV6-5; abundance: NA
CDR3nt: TGTGCCAGCAGCTTGCGGGAGGGCTCCTACAATGAGCAGTTCTTC; CDR3aa: CASSLREGSYNEQFF; j_gene: TRBJ2-1; d_gene: TRBD2; v_gene: TRBV9; abundance: once
CDR3nt: TGTGCCAGCACTCCGATCTGGGGTGGGGAGCAGTACTTC; CDR3aa: CASTPIWGGEQYF; j_gene: TRBJ2-7; d_gene: NA; v_gene: TRBV27; abundance: NA
CDR3nt: TGTGCCAGCATTGCACCGGGACGGGAGACCCAGTACTTC; CDR3aa: CASIAPGRETQYF; j_gene: TRBJ2-5; d_gene: NA; v_gene: TRBV7-9; abundance: NA
CDR3nt: TGTGCCAGTAGTATTGGGGGTGGGCAAGAGACCCAGTACTTC; CDR3aa: CASSIGGGQETQYF; j_gene: TRBJ2-5; d_gene: NA; v_gene: TRBV19; abundance: once
CDR3nt: TGTGCCAGCAGCAAAGAGGGATTTGATACGCAGTATTTT; CDR3aa: CASSKEGFDTQYF; j_gene: TRBJ2-3; d_gene: NA; v_gene: TRBV21-1; abundance: NA
CDR3nt: TGTGCCAGCAGCCTAGCCGTGGGCCCTGGAAACAAGCCCCAGCATTTT; CDR3aa: CASSLAVGPGNKPQHF; j_gene: TRBJ1-5; d_gene: NA; v_gene: TRBV2; abundance: NA
CDR3nt: TGTGCCAGCAGTTTAGAAGGGACAGCCCTATTCTTC; CDR3aa: CASSLEGTALFF; j_gene: TRBJ1-2; d_gene: TRBD1; v_gene: TRBV12-3/TRBV12-4; abundance: NA
CDR3nt: TGTGCCAGTAGCCGGGGCGCAGAGTTGAACAATTCACCCCTCCACTTT; CDR3aa: CASSRGAELNNSPLHF; j_gene: TRBJ1-6; d_gene: NA; v_gene: TRBV19; abundance: NA
CDR3nt: TGTGCCAGCAGCCAGACTTTCAACACTGAAGCTTTCTTT; CDR3aa: CASSQTFNTEAFF; j_gene: TRBJ1-1; d_gene: NA; v_gene: TRBV7-9; abundance: NA
CDR3nt: TGTGCCAGCAGTTACTCGCGGGAGTACAATGAGCAGTTCTTC; CDR3aa: CASSYSREYNEQFF; j_gene: TRBJ2-1; d_gene: TRBD2; v_gene: TRBV6-5; abundance: NA
CDR3nt: TGTGCCAGCAGTGAGACGGACACCCGAAACAGTGAAGCTTTCTTT; CDR3aa: CASSETDTRNSEAFF; j_gene: TRBJ1-1; d_gene: NA; v_gene: TRBV25-1; abundance: NA
CDR3nt: TGTGCCAGCAGTTACGGGGGCAATCAGCCCCAGCATTTT; CDR3aa: CASSYGGNQPQHF; j_gene: TRBJ1-5; d_gene: NA; v_gene: TRBV6-5; abundance: NA
CDR3nt: TGCAGCGTTGTCGACAGACAGGGGGCGCGGTACGAGCAGTACTTC; CDR3aa: CSVVDRQGARYEQYF; j_gene: TRBJ2-7; d_gene: TRBD1; v_gene: TRBV29-1; abundance: NA
CDR3nt: TGTGCCAGCAGCCCGCGGGGGGACTCCTATAATTCACCCCTCCACTTT; CDR3aa: CASSPRGDSYNSPLHF; j_gene: TRBJ1-6; d_gene: NA; v_gene: TRBV3-1/TRBV3-2; abundance: NA
CDR3nt: TGTGCCAGCAGCGCACAGGGGGCGACGGGAAACACCATATATTTT; CDR3aa: CASSAQGATGNTIYF; j_gene: TRBJ1-3; d_gene: TRBD1; v_gene: TRBV9; abundance: NA
CDR3nt: TGTGCCAGCAGCTTGTCCGGGACAGCTTACGAGCAGTACTTC; CDR3aa: CASSLSGTAYEQYF; j_gene: TRBJ2-7; d_gene: TRBD1; v_gene: TRBV5-6; abundance: once
CDR3nt: TGCGCCAGCAGCGCTTACAGATCCACCATCTACGAGCAGTACTTC; CDR3aa: CASSAYRSTIYEQYF; j_gene: TRBJ2-7; d_gene: NA; v_gene: TRBV4-3; abundance: few
CDR3nt: TGTGCCAGCAGTGACCGGGGAACAACTGAAGCTTTCTTT; CDR3aa: CASSDRGTTEAFF; j_gene: TRBJ1-1; d_gene: NA; v_gene: TRBV25-1; abundance: NA
CDR3nt: TGTGCCAGCAGCCCTGGGACAGGGGTTATGAACACTGAAGCTTTCTTT; CDR3aa: CASSPGTGVMNTEAFF; j_gene: TRBJ1-1; d_gene: TRBD1; v_gene: TRBV7-3; abundance: NA
CDR3nt: TGTGCCAGCAGTGAGGTGGGTCTCTATGGCTACACCTTC; CDR3aa: CASSEVGLYGYTF; j_gene: TRBJ1-2; d_gene: NA; v_gene: TRBV2; abundance: NA
CDR3nt: TGTGCCAGCAGCTTGAGTTACCGCAGGGTTTGGAATTCACCCCTCCACTTT; CDR3aa: CASSLSYRRVWNSPLHF; j_gene: TRBJ1-6; d_gene: NA; v_gene: TRBV5-4; abundance: once
CDR3nt: TGTGCCAGCAGCTTAAATCCCCGGACTACCGGGGTTGAGCAGTTCTTC; CDR3aa: CASSLNPRTTGVEQFF; j_gene: TRBJ2-1; d_gene: NA; v_gene: TRBV11-2; abundance: NA
CDR3nt: TGTGCCAGCAGTGAAGAGGAGTTGAGTGGCAGGGCTTACGAGCAGTACTTC; CDR3aa: CASSEEELSGRAYEQYF; j_gene: TRBJ2-7; d_gene: NA; v_gene: TRBV6-1; abundance: NA
CDR3nt: TGTGCCAGCAGCTTAGATGGGGCAGGGTCGACTTCACCCCTCCACTTT; CDR3aa: CASSLDGAGSTSPLHF; j_gene: TRBJ1-6; d_gene: NA; v_gene: TRBV7-9; abundance: NA
CDR3nt: TGTGCCATCAGTGAAGCTAGCGGGAGTCGATACACCGGGGAGCTGTTTTTT; CDR3aa: CAISEASGSRYTGELFF; j_gene: TRBJ2-2; d_gene: TRBD2; v_gene: TRBV10-3; abundance: NA
CDR3nt: TGTGCCACCAAGGGGGGCCGGTATGGCTACACCTTC; CDR3aa: CATKGGRYGYTF; j_gene: TRBJ1-2; d_gene: NA; v_gene: TRBV25-1; abundance: NA
CDR3nt: TGCAGCGTTGGGGTCGGAGCCAATGAGCAGTTCTTC; CDR3aa: CSVGVGANEQFF; j_gene: TRBJ2-1; d_gene: NA; v_gene: TRBV29-1; abundance: NA